Shown below are 9 T cell receptor beta chains from a single sample sequenced in a study of T cell responses to AZD1222 COVID-19 vaccine (dated by TCRdb to the early 2020s). The time point tag for this specimen amounts to: baseline before first vaccination. Library generation was performed with the immunoSEQ multiplex PCR assay. Sourced from immuneACCESS, this table was stored by TCRdb with only in-frame sequences that have V and J called. A share of the clones is absent; for the studies checked, an unresolved V gene accounts for under half, and the remainder has no known explanation. Within this sample are 100,000 to 150,000 clones, with 89% of them counted one time only. Approximately 6% of the sample lies in the top ten. The sample consisted of peripheral blood, taken on day 0 of AZD1222 vaccination. These TCRs come from an adult in good health.

This clone has only a few counts. This chain links TRBV6-2 or TRBV6-3 with TRBJ1-1; a weak D match, TRBD1 (5 bases). Trimming cost V 5 bases and J 3 bases, with 16 bases left between them. Germline V gene lookup returns CDR1 MNHEY and CDR2 SVGEGT. The CDR3 length is 15 residues. The CDR3 coding sequence is TGTGCCAGCAGTCCATTGGGCCAGGGACACACTGAAGCTTTCTTT. This translates into CASSPLGQGHTEAFF.

The chain uses TRBV2 and TRBJ1-6, with 11 bases matching TRBD1. Germline V gene sequence: CDR1 SNHLY, CDR2 FYNNEI. This CDR3 has 13 residues. V lost 8 bases to trimming and J lost 10 bases; unmatched junction nucleotides: 4. This CDR3 reads CASSGQGVSPLHF. CDR3 coding DNA: TGTGCCAGCTCGGGACAGGGGGTCTCACCCCTCCACTTT.

The chain combines TRBV13 with TRBJ1-2; D call uncertain. The CDR3 is made up of 16 amino acids. The ends were cut back, 0 bases at V and 2 bases at J, with 13 bases in the middle. In germline, CDR1 is PRHDT, CDR2 FYEKMQ (reference sequence). This CDR3 is CASSLGGRAENYGYTF. CDR3 nucleotides: TGTGCCAGCAGCTTAGGGGGCAGAGCGGAAAACTATGGCTACACCTTC.

This chain uses TRBV10-2 with TRBJ1-1, with D unresolved. This CDR3 region has 14 residues. The V gene's germline CDR1 is WSHSY and CDR2 SAAADI. The V gene lost 2 bases and the J gene lost 1 base, with 8 bases spanning the gap. In DNA, the CDR3 is TGCGCCAGCAGTGAGCACAGACAGAACACTGAAGCTTTCTTT. Translated, it gives CASSEHRQNTEAFF.

The rearrangement joins TRBV12-5 to TRBJ1-1; a possible D gene is TRBD1 (6 bases). The CDR3 extends over 16 amino acids. Germline V gene data show CDR1 as LGHNT and CDR2 as FRNRAP. V lost 1 base, J lost 0 bases, and 12 bases lay in between. For the CDR3, the DNA is TGTGCTAGTGGTTTGGGCAGGGGCCCACTGAACACTGAAGCTTTCTTT. Translation: CASGLGRGPLNTEAFF.

V usage is TRBV19 and J usage is TRBJ1-5, with D possibly being TRBD1 (6 bases). This CDR3 is 18 amino acids long. V was trimmed by 3 bases and J by 1 base, leaving 19 bases between them. Germline-derived CDR1 and CDR2 are LNHDA and SQIVND (reference sequence). CDR3 region: CASSIEGGGFGSNQPQHF. The CDR3 bases are TGTGCCAGTAGTATCGAGGGGGGGGGCTTTGGGAGCAATCAGCCCCAGCATTTT.

This chain connects TRBV4-1 to TRBJ1-1; D is possibly TRBD1 (5 bases). The CDR3 spans 15 residues. Germline V CDR1 and CDR2: MGHRA, YSYEKL. With 4 bases removed from V and 1 base from J, the gap between germline ends came to 13 bases. CDR3 sequence: CASSPFVGPNTEAFF. The CDR3 region has the DNA TGCGCCAGCAGCCCCTTCGTGGGACCGAACACTGAAGCTTTCTTT.

The V call is TRBV2, the J call TRBJ2-2; D remains unclear. The CDR3 loop spans 15 amino acids. Germline-derived CDR1 and CDR2 are SNHLY and FYNNEI. Trimming stripped 7 bases from V and 4 bases from J, with 16 bases between. CDR3 region: CASTPAGAATGELFF. The CDR3 nucleotides read TGTGCCAGCACCCCGGCCGGCGCAGCCACCGGGGAGCTGTTTTTT.

The V call is TRBV5-4, the J call TRBJ2-2, with a weak D call TRBD2 (6 bases). The CDR3 length is 19 residues. V lost 4 bases to trimming and J lost 4 bases, with 26 bases between them. Germline-derived CDR1 and CDR2 are SGHNT and YYREEE (reference sequence). The CDR3 spells CASSPRAGRGVGSTGELFF. CDR3 sequence (DNA): TGTGCCAGCAGCCCCCGGGCAGGGCGGGGCGTTGGATCCACCGGGGAGCTGTTTTTT.